Presented here are 20 T cell receptor beta chains from one specimen sequenced in a study of blood T cell repertoires in COVID-19. Clones were read by immunoSEQ multiplex PCR, and TCRdb kept only the in-frame ones, dropping some. The table includes some 55,000 clones, around 86% detected once. The sample consisted of peripheral blood. These receptors came from a woman aged 55-69 years with acute or convalescent COVID-19.

The V call is TRBV28, the J call TRBJ2-4, with a tentative D call TRBD2 (6 bases). Trimming removed 3 bases at V and 1 base at J, with 7 bases between. Germline CDR1 MDHEN, CDR2 SYDVKM. This CDR3 is 14 amino acids long. CDR3 DNA: TGTGCCAGCAGTTTTGGGGGGGCCAAAAACATTCAGTACTTC. Residues: CASSFGGAKNIQYF.

The chain uses TRBV18 and TRBJ2-7, with D possibly TRBD1 on 7 matching bases. The CDR3 covers 14 residues. Deletions cut 4 bases from V and 4 bases from J, with 14 bases between. CDR1 and CDR2 (germline): KGHSH, LQKENI. The CDR3 nucleotides read TGTGCCAGCTCACTGACAGGGACTGAGTACGAGCAGTACTTC. Its protein is CASSLTGTEYEQYF.

This clone has a handful of counts. The chain has TRBV11-2 and TRBJ2-1, with 8 bases lining up with TRBD2. The J segment lost 4 bases and the V segment lost 1 base, leaving 3 bases of the junction unmatched. The CDR3 runs to 15 residues. CDR1 is SGHAT and CDR2 is FQNNGV in the germline V gene. The CDR3 loop is CASSLAGGSYNEQFF. In DNA form, the CDR3 reads TGTGCCAGCAGCTTAGCGGGGGGGTCTTACAATGAGCAGTTCTTC.

The chain has TRBV18 and TRBJ1-1; TRBD1 might be the D (6 bases). The length of the CDR3 is 15 residues. Trimming stripped 1 base from V and 1 base from J, with 10 bases between. CDR1 is KGHSH and CDR2 is LQKENI in the germline V gene. Here the CDR3 DNA reads TGTGCCAGCTCACCACTTAACAGGGCGAACACTGAAGCTTTCTTT. It is translated as CASSPLNRANTEAFF.

The CDR3 region is CATSRLADQRETQYF. For the CDR3, the DNA is TGTGCCACCAGCAGACTAGCCGACCAGAGGGAGACCCAGTACTTC. The chain employs TRBV15 and TRBJ2-5; possibly TRBD2 for D (5 bases). Per the germline V gene, CDR1 is LNHNV and CDR2 is YYDKDF (reference sequence). V shed 2 bases and J shed 5 bases, with 15 bases lying between them. The CDR3 sequence is 15 residues long.

The chain employs TRBV19 and TRBJ2-7; TRBD2 is a possible D gene (6 bases). The V gene's germline CDR1 is LNHDA and CDR2 SQIVND (reference sequence). V was trimmed by 6 bases and J by 2 bases, leaving 11 bases between them. This CDR3 has 13 residues. CDR3 protein: CASSVGGAYEQYF. The DNA of the CDR3 is TGTGCCAGTAGCGTCGGGGGAGCCTACGAGCAGTACTTC.

The rearrangement joins TRBV10-3 to TRBJ1-3, with no clear D. The germline V gene encodes CDR1 ENHRY and CDR2 SYGVKD. The CDR3 runs 14 residues. V dropped 8 bases and J dropped 0 bases, with 11 bases sitting between them. CDR3 region: CAISRGFSGNTIYF. CDR3 coding DNA: TGTGCCATCTCAAGAGGGTTCTCTGGAAACACCATATATTTT.

This clone has a handful of counts. The chain joins TRBV6-4 to TRBJ1-2; no clear D gene. This CDR3 region has 13 residues. V lost 4 bases and J 0 bases, leaving 6 bases between the germline ends. Germline V gene lookup returns CDR1 MRHNA and CDR2 SNTAGT. The CDR3 region is CASSVGANYGYTF. The CDR3 DNA is TGTGCCAGCAGTGTGGGAGCTAACTATGGCTACACCTTC.

The chain uses TRBV6-5 and TRBJ2-1, with TRBD1 matching 7 bases. The CDR3 totals 14 residues. Losses at the gene ends were 0 bases for V and 8 bases for J; bases not matched to a gene: 4. CDR1 is MNHEY and CDR2 is SVGAGI in the germline V gene. The CDR3 loop reads CASSYSPTGYEQFF. CDR3 coding DNA: TGTGCCAGCAGTTACTCCCCGACAGGGTATGAGCAGTTCTTC.

This chain uses TRBV12-3 or TRBV12-4 with TRBJ1-1, with D perhaps matching TRBD1 (6 bases). V shed 6 bases and J shed 4 bases, with 9 bases lying between them. The CDR3 spans 12 residues. The CDR3 protein is CASSQGTTEAFF. The CDR3 DNA sequence: TGTGCCAGCAGCCAGGGGACCACTGAAGCTTTCTTT.

The chain is built from TRBV7-9 and TRBJ1-6; possibly TRBD1 for D (6 bases). Germline CDR1 is SEHNR and CDR2 is FQNEAQ (reference sequence). Trimming removed 2 bases at V and 9 bases at J, with 11 bases between. The CDR3 loop spans 14 amino acids. The CDR3 loop is CASSLSQGFSPLHF. DNA of the CDR3: TGTGCCAGCAGCTTAAGCCAGGGGTTTTCACCCCTCCACTTT.

The genes are TRBV19 and TRBJ1-2; possibly TRBD1 for D (6 bases). Germline V CDR1 and CDR2: LNHDA, SQIVND (reference sequence). CDR3 length: 16 residues. Between the trimmed V and J ends, which lost 5 bases and 3 bases, there was a span of 19 bases. This CDR3 is CASSGTGTRGHYGYTF. The CDR3 region has the DNA TGTGCCAGTAGTGGTACTGGAACCAGGGGTCACTATGGCTACACCTTC. Variable domain in full (rest from reference TRBV19 and TRBJ1-2): DGGITQSPKYLFRKEGQNVTLSCEQNLNHDAMYWYRQDPGQGLRLIYYSQIVNDFQKGDIAEGYSVSREKKESFPLTVTSAQKNPTAFYLCASSGTGTRGHYGYTFGSGTRLTVV.

This clone has a handful of counts. This CDR3 reads CASSLASGQYHYGYTF. CDR3 bases: TGCGCCAGCAGCTTGGCCTCCGGACAGTACCACTATGGCTACACCTTC. The V and J genes are TRBV5-1 and TRBJ1-2; D is possibly TRBD1 (6 bases). The CDR3 is made up of 16 amino acids. Trimming took off 0 bases at V and 3 bases at J, with 15 bases between the two ends. Germline CDR1 SGHRS, CDR2 YFSETQ.

The chain links TRBV4-2 to TRBJ1-2; D unclear. The V end was cut by 1 base, the J end by 2 bases, with 8 bases between. Germline CDR1 reads LGHNA; CDR2 reads YNFKEQ. The CDR3 sequence is 14 residues long. CDR3 region: CASSQVGGNYGYTF. The CDR3 nucleotides read TGTGCCAGCAGCCAAGTTGGAGGGAACTATGGCTACACCTTC.

This chain links TRBV30 with TRBJ1-5; the D gene is possibly TRBD1 (5 bases). CDR1 and CDR2 from the germline V gene are GTSNPN and SVGIG (reference sequence). Trimming shortened V by 2 bases and J by 4 bases, and 9 bases separated the two germline ends. The CDR3 consists of 13 residues. The CDR3 sequence: CAWSIKGNQPQHF. DNA of the CDR3: TGTGCCTGGAGTATTAAGGGGAATCAGCCCCAGCATTTT.

The rearrangement links TRBV11-1 to TRBJ2-7, with TRBD2 as a possible D gene (6 bases). Trimming removed 5 bases at V and 3 bases at J, with 14 bases between. The CDR3 runs 14 residues. Germline loops: CDR1 SGHAT, CDR2 FQDESV (reference sequence). The CDR3 loop is CASSRGTGFYEQYF. CDR3 nucleotide sequence: TGTGCCAGCAGCCGCGGGACGGGCTTCTACGAGCAGTACTTC.

The chain carries TRBV5-5 and TRBJ1-5; no firm D call. Trimming took 0 bases from V and 2 from J, leaving 6 bases between them. This CDR3 is built from 14 residues. From germline, CDR1 is SGHKS and CDR2 YYEKEE (reference sequence). The CDR3 DNA reads TGTGCCAGCAGCTTGGCCCATGGCAATCAGCCCCAGCATTTT. This encodes CASSLAHGNQPQHF.

The chain uses TRBV9 and TRBJ2-3, with TRBD2 matching 9 bases. The V gene end was trimmed by 3 bases and the J gene end by 6 bases; junction bases not matched to a gene: 8. The CDR3 loop spans 15 amino acids. Germline loops: CDR1 SGDLS, CDR2 YYNGEE. In nucleotides, the CDR3 is TGTGCCAGCAGCGGATTAGCGGGAGTGTGGGATACGCAGTATTTT. It yields the protein CASSGLAGVWDTQYF. The complete variable domain, with remaining parts taken from reference TRBV9 and TRBJ2-3, reads DSGVTQTPKHLITATGQRVTLRCSPRSGDLSVYWYQQSLDQGLQFLIQYYNGEERAKGNILERFSAQQFPDLHSELNLSSLELGDSALYFCASSGLAGVWDTQYFGPGTRLTVL.

V usage is TRBV19 and J usage is TRBJ1-2; D gene uncertain. CDR1 LNHDA and CDR2 SQIVND come from the germline V gene (reference sequence). The ends were cut back, 7 bases at V and 5 bases at J, with 20 bases in the middle. This CDR3 has 15 amino acids. CDR3 bases: TGTGCCAGTATCGGGGAGGGCAGGCGTGGATATGGCTACACCTTC. This translates into CASIGEGRRGYGYTF.

J is TRBJ1-1 and V is TRBV28; D unclear. The CDR3 spans 11 residues. V was trimmed by 2 bases and J by 7 bases, leaving 5 bases between them. Germline V gene lookup returns CDR1 MDHEN and CDR2 SYDVKM. CDR3 in amino acids: CASSLHFEAFF. The CDR3 coding sequence is TGTGCCAGCAGTTTACACTTTGAAGCTTTCTTT.